The clone carrying this TCR beta chain has a handful of counts. What it recognizes is unknown. As to time point: patch test 2, 6 weeks after DPC sensitization. As to treatment: therapeutic diphenylcyclopropenone sensitization with weekly scalp DPC. The drawing of blood occurred before each patch test was applied. The germline CDR1 and CDR2 sequences are LGHDT and YNNKEL (reference sequence). Trimming removed 4 bases from V and 5 bases from J; junction bases left unmatched: 7. The length of the CDR3 is 15 residues. The record originates from a study of human T cells and chemical hapten exposure. Across the study: There were per-sample TCR yield variations, arising mainly from small pooled library volume differences. Findings and limits, study-wide: In the PT1 data, expanded TCR counts showed a positive correlation with patch test score.

One entry per CDR3 protein results from TCRdb running MiXCR on the RACE reads. The data show around 100,000 distinct CDR3 sequences, roughly 11% seen once. This sequence originates from a woman aged 40 to 50 with alopecia areata. Some clones in this sample may be carry-over from other donors' samples. The chain links TRBV3-1 to TRBJ2-3; 9 bases are shared with TRBD2. This specimen consisted of whole blood, obtained in connection with sensitization to the hapten diphenylcyclopropenone (DPC). DNA for the CDR3: TGTGCCAGCAGCCCGCAGCGGGGGGCGAGAGATACGCAGTATTTT. It specifies CASSPQRGARDTQYF.